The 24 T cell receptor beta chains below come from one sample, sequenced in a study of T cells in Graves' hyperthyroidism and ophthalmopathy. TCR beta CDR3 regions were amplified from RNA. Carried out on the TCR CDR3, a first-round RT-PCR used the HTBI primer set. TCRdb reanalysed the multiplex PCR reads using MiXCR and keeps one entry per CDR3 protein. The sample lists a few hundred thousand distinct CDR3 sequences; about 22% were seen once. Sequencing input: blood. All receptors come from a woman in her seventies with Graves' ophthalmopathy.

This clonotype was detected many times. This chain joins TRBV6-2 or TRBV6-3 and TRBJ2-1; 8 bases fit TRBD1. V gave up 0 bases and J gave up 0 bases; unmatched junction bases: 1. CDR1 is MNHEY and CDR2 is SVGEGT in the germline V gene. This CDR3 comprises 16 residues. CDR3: CASSYSTGASYNEQFF. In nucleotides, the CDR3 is TGTGCCAGCAGTTACTCGACAGGGGCCTCCTACAATGAGCAGTTCTTC.

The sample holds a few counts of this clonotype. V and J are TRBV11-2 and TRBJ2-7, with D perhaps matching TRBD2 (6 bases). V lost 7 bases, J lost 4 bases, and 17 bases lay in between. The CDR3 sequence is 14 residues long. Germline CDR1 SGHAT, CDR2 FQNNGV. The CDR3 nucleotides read TGTGCCAGCAACCCCGGGAGCACGCGGTACGAGCAGTACTTC. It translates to CASNPGSTRYEQYF.

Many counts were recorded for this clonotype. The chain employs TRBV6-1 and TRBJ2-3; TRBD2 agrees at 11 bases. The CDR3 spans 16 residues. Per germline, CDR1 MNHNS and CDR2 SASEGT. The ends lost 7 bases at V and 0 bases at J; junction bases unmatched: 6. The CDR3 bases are TGTGCCAGCATGGGGACTAGCGGCTCTAGCACAGATACGCAGTATTTT. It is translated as CASMGTSGSSTDTQYF.

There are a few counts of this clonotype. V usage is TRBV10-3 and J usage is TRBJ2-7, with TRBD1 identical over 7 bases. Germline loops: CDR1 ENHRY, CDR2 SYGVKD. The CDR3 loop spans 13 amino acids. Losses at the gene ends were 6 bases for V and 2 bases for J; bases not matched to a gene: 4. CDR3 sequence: CAIRGTEPYEQYF. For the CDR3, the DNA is TGTGCCATCAGAGGGACAGAACCCTACGAGCAGTACTTC.

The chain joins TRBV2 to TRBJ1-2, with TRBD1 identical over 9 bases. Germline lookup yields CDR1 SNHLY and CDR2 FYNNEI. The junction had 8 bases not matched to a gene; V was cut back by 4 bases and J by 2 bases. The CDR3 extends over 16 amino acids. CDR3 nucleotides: TGTGCCAGCAGTGTTGATCGACAGGGGGGCAACTATGGCTACACCTTC. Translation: CASSVDRQGGNYGYTF.

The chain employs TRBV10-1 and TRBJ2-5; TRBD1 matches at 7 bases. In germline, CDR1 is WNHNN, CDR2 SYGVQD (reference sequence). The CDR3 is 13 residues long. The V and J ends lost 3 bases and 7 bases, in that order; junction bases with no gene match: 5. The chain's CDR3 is CASSETGARTQYF. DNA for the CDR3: TGCGCCAGCAGTGAAACAGGGGCCCGGACCCAGTACTTC.

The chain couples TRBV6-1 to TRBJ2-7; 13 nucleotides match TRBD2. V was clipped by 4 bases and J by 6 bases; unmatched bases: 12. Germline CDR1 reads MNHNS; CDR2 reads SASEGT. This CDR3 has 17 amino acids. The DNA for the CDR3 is TGTGCCAGCAGTGCAACCGGGACTAGCGGGATTGGCCGCGAGCAGTACTTC. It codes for CASSATGTSGIGREQYF.

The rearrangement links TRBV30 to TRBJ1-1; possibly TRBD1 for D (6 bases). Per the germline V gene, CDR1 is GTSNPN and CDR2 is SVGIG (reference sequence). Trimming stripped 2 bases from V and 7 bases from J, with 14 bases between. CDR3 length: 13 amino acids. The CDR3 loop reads CAWSSQTGIEAFF. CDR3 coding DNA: TGTGCCTGGAGTTCTCAGACAGGAATTGAAGCTTTCTTT. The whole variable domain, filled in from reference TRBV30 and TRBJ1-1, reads SQTIHQWPATLVQPVGSPLSLECTVEGTSNPNLYWYRQAAGRGLQLLFYSVGIGQISSEVPQNLSASRPQDRQFILSSKKLLLSDSGFYLCAWSSQTGIEAFFGQGTRLTVV.

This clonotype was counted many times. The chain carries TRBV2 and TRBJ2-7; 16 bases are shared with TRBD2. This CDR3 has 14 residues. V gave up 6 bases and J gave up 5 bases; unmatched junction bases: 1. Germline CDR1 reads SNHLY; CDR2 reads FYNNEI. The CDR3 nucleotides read TGTGCCAGCAGGGGACTAGCGGGAGGGGACGAGCAGTACTTC. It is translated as CASRGLAGGDEQYF.

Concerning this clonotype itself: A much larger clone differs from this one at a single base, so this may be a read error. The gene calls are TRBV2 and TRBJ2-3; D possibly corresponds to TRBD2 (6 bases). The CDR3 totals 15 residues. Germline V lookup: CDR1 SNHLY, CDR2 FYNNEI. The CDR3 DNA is TGTGCCAGCAAAGAATTAGGACTACGCACAGATGCGCAGTATTTT. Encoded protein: CASKELGLRTDAQYF. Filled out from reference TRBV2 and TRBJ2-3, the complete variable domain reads EPEVTQTPSHQVTQMGQEVILRCVPISNHLYFYWYRQILGQKVEFLVSFYNNEISEKSEIFDDQFSVERPDGSNFTLKIRSTKLEDSAMYFCASKELGLRTDAQYFGPGTRLTVL.

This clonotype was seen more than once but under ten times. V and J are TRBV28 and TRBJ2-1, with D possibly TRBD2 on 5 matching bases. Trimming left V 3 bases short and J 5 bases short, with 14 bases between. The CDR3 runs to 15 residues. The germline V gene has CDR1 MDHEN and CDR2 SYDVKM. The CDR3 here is CASSLWRARNNEQFF. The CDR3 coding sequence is TGTGCCAGCAGTTTGTGGCGGGCGCGGAACAATGAGCAGTTCTTC.

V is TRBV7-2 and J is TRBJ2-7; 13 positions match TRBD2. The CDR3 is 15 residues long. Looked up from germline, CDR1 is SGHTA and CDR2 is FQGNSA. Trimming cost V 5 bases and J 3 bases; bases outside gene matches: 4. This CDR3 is CASSLLAGGGYEQYF. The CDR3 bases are TGTGCCAGCAGCCTACTAGCGGGAGGGGGCTACGAGCAGTACTTC.

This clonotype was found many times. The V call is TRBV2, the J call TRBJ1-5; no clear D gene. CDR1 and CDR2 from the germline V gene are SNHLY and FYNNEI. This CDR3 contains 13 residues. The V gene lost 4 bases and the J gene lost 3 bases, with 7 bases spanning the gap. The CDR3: CASSADTNQPQHF. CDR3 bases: TGTGCCAGCAGTGCTGACACCAATCAGCCCCAGCATTTT.

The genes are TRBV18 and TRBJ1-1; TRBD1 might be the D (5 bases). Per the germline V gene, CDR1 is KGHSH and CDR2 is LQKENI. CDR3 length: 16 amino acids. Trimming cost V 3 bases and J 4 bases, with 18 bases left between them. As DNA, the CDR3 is TGTGCCAGCTCACCGAGCGGGTGGGGCGGAGGCACTGAAGCTTTCTTT. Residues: CASSPSGWGGGTEAFF.

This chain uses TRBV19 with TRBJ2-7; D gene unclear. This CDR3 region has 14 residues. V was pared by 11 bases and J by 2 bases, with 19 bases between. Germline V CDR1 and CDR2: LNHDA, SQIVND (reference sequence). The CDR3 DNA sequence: TGTGCCGGACCAACTGAGGTCACAACCTACGAGCAGTACTTC. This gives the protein CAGPTEVTTYEQYF. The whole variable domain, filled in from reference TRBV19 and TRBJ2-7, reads DGGITQSPKYLFRKEGQNVTLSCEQNLNHDAMYWYRQDPGQGLRLIYYSQIVNDFQKGDIAEGYSVSREKKESFPLTVTSAQKNPTAFYLCAGPTEVTTYEQYFGPGTRLTVT.

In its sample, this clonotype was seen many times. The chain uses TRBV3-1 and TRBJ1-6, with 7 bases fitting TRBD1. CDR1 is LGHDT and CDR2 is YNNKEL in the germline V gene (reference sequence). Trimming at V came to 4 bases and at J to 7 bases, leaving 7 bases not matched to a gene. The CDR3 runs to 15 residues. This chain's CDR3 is CASSRGQFTNSPLHF. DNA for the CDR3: TGTGCCAGCAGCCGGGGACAGTTTACCAATTCACCCCTCCACTTT.

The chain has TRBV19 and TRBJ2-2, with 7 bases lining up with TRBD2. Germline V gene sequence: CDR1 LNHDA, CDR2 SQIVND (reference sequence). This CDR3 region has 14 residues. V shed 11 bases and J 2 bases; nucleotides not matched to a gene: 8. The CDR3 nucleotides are TGTGCCGCTGGGGGGGGGGTTAACACCGGGGAGCTGTTTTTT. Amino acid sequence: CAAGGGVNTGELFF.

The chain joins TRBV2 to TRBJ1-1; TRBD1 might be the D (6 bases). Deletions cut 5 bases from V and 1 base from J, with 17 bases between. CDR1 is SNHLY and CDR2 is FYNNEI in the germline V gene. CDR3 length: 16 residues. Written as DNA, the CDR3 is TGTGCCAGCAGTTCCCAGATGGGGGCGGGGAACACTGAAGCTTTCTTT. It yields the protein CASSSQMGAGNTEAFF.

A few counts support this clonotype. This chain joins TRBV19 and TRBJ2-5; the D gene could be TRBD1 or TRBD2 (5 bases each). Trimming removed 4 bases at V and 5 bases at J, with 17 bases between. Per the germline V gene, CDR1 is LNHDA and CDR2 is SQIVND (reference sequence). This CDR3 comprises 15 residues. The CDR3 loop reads CASSSGGAPWETQYF. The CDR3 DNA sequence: TGTGCCAGTAGTAGTGGGGGAGCGCCCTGGGAGACCCAGTACTTC.

The DNA for the CDR3 is TGTGCCTGGAGAGGCTTCAGCGGAGGGGGGGTAGAGACCCAGTACTTC. Translated, it gives CAWRGFSGGGVETQYF. The V and J genes are TRBV30 and TRBJ2-5; D might be TRBD2 (7 bases). The CDR3 is made up of 16 amino acids. The V gene's germline CDR1 is GTSNPN and CDR2 SVGIG (reference sequence). Deletions cut 3 bases from V and 4 bases from J, with 21 bases between.

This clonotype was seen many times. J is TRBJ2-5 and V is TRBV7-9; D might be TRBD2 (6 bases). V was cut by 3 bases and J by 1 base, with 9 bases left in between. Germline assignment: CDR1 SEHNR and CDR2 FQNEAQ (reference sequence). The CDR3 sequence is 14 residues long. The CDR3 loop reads CASSLGGIQETQYF. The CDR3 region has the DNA TGTGCCAGCAGCTTGGGCGGGATCCAAGAGACCCAGTACTTC.

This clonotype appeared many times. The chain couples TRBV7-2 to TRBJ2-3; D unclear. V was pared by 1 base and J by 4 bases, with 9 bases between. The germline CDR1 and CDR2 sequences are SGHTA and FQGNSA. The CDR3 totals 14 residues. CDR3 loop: CASSLGTSPDTQYF. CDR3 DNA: TGTGCCAGCAGCTTAGGAACGTCTCCAGATACGCAGTATTTT.

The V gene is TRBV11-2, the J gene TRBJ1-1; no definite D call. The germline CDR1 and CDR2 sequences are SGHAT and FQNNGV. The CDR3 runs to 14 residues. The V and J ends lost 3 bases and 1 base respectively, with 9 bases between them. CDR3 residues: CASSFHLQNTEAFF. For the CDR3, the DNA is TGTGCCAGCAGCTTCCACCTGCAGAACACTGAAGCTTTCTTT.

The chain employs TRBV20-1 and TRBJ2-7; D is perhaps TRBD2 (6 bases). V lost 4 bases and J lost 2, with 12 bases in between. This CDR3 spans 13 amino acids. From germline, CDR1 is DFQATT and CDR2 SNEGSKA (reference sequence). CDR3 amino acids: CSAIGSHAYEQYF. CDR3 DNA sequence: TGCAGTGCTATCGGGAGTCATGCCTACGAGCAGTACTTC.